These 18 T cell receptor beta chains share one sample of origin, sequenced in a study of blood T cell repertoires in COVID-19. Libraries were prepared by immunoSEQ multiplex PCR; TCRdb keeps only in-frame clonotypes and omits some of them. Of about 270,000 clones listed, about 86% are singletons. Sequencing was done on a sample of peripheral blood. These receptors all stem from a woman aged 30 to 39 with COVID-19, enrolled during active disease.

The V call is TRBV6-6, the J call TRBJ1-2; 9 positions agree with TRBD1. CDR3 length: 14 amino acids. Germline CDR1 is MNHNY and CDR2 is SVGAGI (reference sequence). Trimming cost V 4 bases and J 4 bases; bases outside gene matches: 4. CDR3 DNA sequence: TGTGCCAGCAGTTCCGGGACAGGGAGCTATGGCTACACCTTC. It is translated as CASSSGTGSYGYTF.

J is TRBJ1-5 and V is TRBV15; TRBD1 aligns across 11 bases. CDR1 and CDR2 from the germline V gene are LNHNV and YYDKDF (reference sequence). V shed 3 bases and J 7 bases; nucleotides not matched to a gene: 8. CDR3 length equals 16 residues. The CDR3 here is CATSRGDRGTAQPQHF. CDR3 in DNA: TGTGCCACCAGCAGGGGGGACAGGGGGACGGCGCAGCCCCAGCATTTT.

This chain links TRBV5-4 with TRBJ2-1; tentatively, D is TRBD1 (5 bases). The CDR3 sequence is 15 residues long. V lost 4 bases and J 6 bases, leaving 17 bases between the germline ends. CDR1 is SGHNT and CDR2 is YYREEE in the germline V gene (reference sequence). The CDR3 loop reads CASSQTVLVLNEQFF. In DNA form, the CDR3 reads TGTGCCAGCAGCCAGACAGTTCTGGTACTCAATGAGCAGTTCTTC.

J is TRBJ2-2 and V is TRBV19; weak D call: TRBD2 (6 bases). The germline CDR1 and CDR2 sequences are LNHDA and SQIVND (reference sequence). V was trimmed by 3 bases and J by 4 bases, leaving 12 bases between them. The CDR3 is 15 residues long. Written as DNA, the CDR3 is TGTGCCAGTAGTATTGGTTGGGGGGTCACCGGGGAGCTGTTTTTT. Translation gives CASSIGWGVTGELFF.

This clone showed up just a few times. V and J are TRBV7-9 and TRBJ2-5; 8 positions agree with TRBD1. V lost 2 bases to trimming and J lost 4 bases; unmatched junction nucleotides: 6. Germline V gives CDR1 SEHNR, CDR2 FQNEAQ (reference sequence). The CDR3 has 15 amino acids. The CDR3 coding sequence is TGTGCCAGCAGCTTATTTCAGGGGGCTGGAGAGACCCAGTACTTC. Protein: CASSLFQGAGETQYF.

The V and J genes are TRBV7-9 and TRBJ2-3; 8 nucleotides agree with TRBD1. Germline trimming cut 5 bases from V and 1 base from J; bases unmatched to any gene: 17. There are 19 residues in the CDR3. Germline CDR1 is SEHNR and CDR2 is FQNEAQ (reference sequence). DNA for the CDR3: TGTGCCAGCAGCCGACGACAGGGGCGATCTTATGTGGGCACAGATACGCAGTATTTT. This gives the protein CASSRRQGRSYVGTDTQYF.

CDR3 bases: TGTGCCAGCTCACAACAGGCGACTAATTCACCCCTCCACTTT. Its translation is CASSQQATNSPLHF. The chain has TRBV18 and TRBJ1-6; D possibly corresponds to TRBD1 (5 bases). Germline-derived CDR1 and CDR2 are KGHSH and LQKENI. There are 14 residues in the CDR3. V was clipped by 4 bases and J by 6 bases, with 10 bases between them. Drawing the rest from reference TRBV18 and TRBJ1-6, the complete variable domain is NAGVMQNPRHLVRRRGQEARLRCSPMKGHSHVYWYRQLPEEGLKFMVYLQKENIIDESGMPKERFSAEFPKEGPSILRIQQVVRGDSAAYFCASSQQATNSPLHFGNGTRLTVT.

This sequence joins TRBV5-1 and TRBJ1-1, with TRBD1 matching over 9 bases. The CDR3 runs to 16 residues. V was pared by 4 bases and J by 7 bases, with 14 bases of the junction left unmatched. The germline gives CDR1 SGHRS, CDR2 YFSETQ. The CDR3 sequence is CASSTGTGRYFGEAFF. The CDR3 DNA reads as TGCGCCAGCAGCACCGGGACAGGGAGATATTTTGGTGAAGCTTTCTTT.

The chain combines TRBV11-2 with TRBJ1-2; D gene unclear. The CDR3 is made up of 15 amino acids. With 4 bases removed from V and 2 bases from J, the gap between germline ends came to 14 bases. CDR1 and CDR2 (germline): SGHAT, FQNNGV. The DNA of the CDR3 is TGTGCCAGCAGCTCCCCCCGGGAAGCAAACTATGGCTACACCTTC. This translates into CASSSPREANYGYTF.

This clone has a single count. This chain links TRBV19 with TRBJ1-1; 8 bases fit TRBD1. The ends lost 3 bases at V and 1 base at J; junction bases unmatched: 1. In germline, CDR1 is LNHDA, CDR2 SQIVND (reference sequence). This CDR3 spans 14 amino acids. The CDR3 region has the DNA TGTGCCAGTAGTATGCAGGGGGCGAACACTGAAGCTTTCTTT. The encoded protein is CASSMQGANTEAFF. The full variable domain, with the rest looked up from reference TRBV19 and TRBJ1-1, is DGGITQSPKYLFRKEGQNVTLSCEQNLNHDAMYWYRQDPGQGLRLIYYSQIVNDFQKGDIAEGYSVSREKKESFPLTVTSAQKNPTAFYLCASSMQGANTEAFFGQGTRLTVV.

This chain's CDR3 is CASSHGLITYEQYF. CDR3 nucleotide sequence: TGTGCCAGTAGTCACGGACTTATAACCTACGAGCAGTACTTC. This rearrangement joins TRBV19 to TRBJ2-7; D is perhaps TRBD2 (5 bases). This CDR3 has 14 residues. Looked up from germline, CDR1 is LNHDA and CDR2 is SQIVND (reference sequence). Trimming removed 5 bases at V and 2 bases at J, with 13 bases between.

V is TRBV11-2 and J is TRBJ2-1; D is ambiguous. With 4 bases removed from V and 4 bases from J, the gap between germline ends came to 8 bases. This CDR3 is 13 amino acids long. Germline assignment: CDR1 SGHAT and CDR2 FQNNGV. CDR3 loop: CASSYLIYNEQFF. DNA for the CDR3: TGTGCCAGCAGCTATCTTATTTACAATGAGCAGTTCTTC.

The chain combines TRBV4-1 with TRBJ1-6, with D maybe TRBD1 (6 bases). The CDR3 has 19 amino acids. Trimming cost V 1 base and J 0 bases, with 16 bases left between them. The V gene's germline CDR1 is MGHRA and CDR2 YSYEKL. The CDR3: CASSQGPLGQSSYNSPLHF. For the CDR3, the DNA is TGCGCCAGCAGCCAAGGGCCGTTAGGACAGAGCTCCTATAATTCACCCCTCCACTTT.

V is TRBV25-1 and J is TRBJ1-5; weak D call: TRBD1 (5 bases). CDR3 length: 13 amino acids. Trimming pared 1 base from V and 13 bases from J, leaving 14 bases between. CDR1 and CDR2 from the germline V gene are MGHDK and SYGVNS. CDR3 sequence reads: CASSEFRGGHQHF. The CDR3 nucleotides read TGTGCCAGCAGTGAATTTAGGGGAGGGCATCAGCATTTT.

The chain recombines TRBV6-6 with TRBJ2-1, with 7 bases identical to TRBD2. V was clipped by 2 bases and J by 7 bases; unmatched bases: 8. Per the germline V gene, CDR1 is MNHNY and CDR2 is SVGAGI (reference sequence). The CDR3 extends over 15 amino acids. Here the CDR3 DNA reads TGTGCCAGCAGTTACGGCCGAGCGGGGTCAAATGAGCAGTTCTTC. Translated: CASSYGRAGSNEQFF.

This rearrangement joins TRBV28 to TRBJ2-5; D ambiguous. The V gene's germline CDR1 is MDHEN and CDR2 SYDVKM. V shed 6 bases and J shed 3 bases, with 5 bases lying between them. This CDR3 comprises 11 residues. In DNA, the CDR3 is TGTGCCAGCAGGAGCAAAGAGACCCAGTACTTC. Protein: CASRSKETQYF.

This chain connects TRBV25-1 to TRBJ2-5, with 12 bases matching TRBD2. Germline V gene data show CDR1 as MGHDK and CDR2 as SYGVNS. The CDR3 runs to 15 residues. Germline trimming cut 6 bases from V and 3 bases from J; bases unmatched to any gene: 5. The CDR3, as DNA: TGTGCCAGCAGGAGACTAGCGGGGGAGAAAGAGACCCAGTACTTC. This codes for CASRRLAGEKETQYF.

This chain joins TRBV7-8 and TRBJ1-1; the D is unclear. V was trimmed by 2 bases and J by 0 bases, leaving 10 bases between them. The CDR3 consists of 15 residues. Germline assignment: CDR1 SGHVS and CDR2 FQNEAQ. The CDR3 coding sequence is TGTGCCAGCAGCTTACACGCGACTGTGAACACTGAAGCTTTCTTT. It encodes CASSLHATVNTEAFF.